This T cell receptor beta chain was captured by sequencing in a study of blood T cells in healthy people across ages. Study at large: About one barcoded beta molecule per two T cells came from capture by template switching.

The ends were cut back, 4 bases at V and 2 bases at J, with 11 bases in the middle. The CDR3 covers 14 residues. PCR was performed a second time for about 6 to 12 cycles using a sample-barcoded 5' primer and a J-beta primer mix. TCRdb reprocessed the 5' RACE reads with MiXCR, giving one entry per CDR3 protein. The sample contains around 400,000 distinct CDR3 sequences, 52% of which appear only once. The sequence was collected from a man aged 60-69 years in good health. The chain uses TRBV12-3 or TRBV12-4 and TRBJ2-5; a possible D gene is TRBD2 (5 bases). Sample: blood. CDR3 DNA: TGTGCCAGCAGTTCGACGACGGGGCAAGAGACCCAGTACTTC. The encoded protein is CASSSTTGQETQYF.